One T cell receptor (beta chain) is described in this entry. This entry belongs to a study of shared clonotypes between healthy human individuals. CD45RA+ naive and CD45RA-negative memory subsets were separated from CD4+ cells. The CDR3 contains 15 residues. V lost 11 bases and J lost 0, with 19 bases in between. From germline, CDR1 is LNHNV and CDR2 YYDKDF (reference sequence). Here immunoSEQ multiplex PCR was the method, and the copy in TCRdb shows in-frame clones only, minus some. This table holds a few million clones, more than 85% found once. J is TRBJ1-1 and V is TRBV15, with no clear D. The sequence came from a man between 18 and 29 years old in good health. Some clones in this sample may be carry-over from other donors' samples. Sequencing was done on a sample of naive CD4+ T cells from PBMCs. Subset noted: CD45RA+ positively selected. The CDR3 nucleotides are TGTGCCCCATTCAAGGCAATTCCCTTGAACACTGAAGCTTTCTTT. It translates to CAPFKAIPLNTEAFF. Full variable domain (missing parts from reference TRBV15 and TRBJ1-1): DAMVIQNPRYQVTQFGKPVTLSCSQTLNHNVMYWYQQKSSQAPKLLFHYYDKDFNNEADTPDNFQSRRPNTSFCFLDIRSPGLGDTAMYLCAPFKAIPLNTEAFFGQGTRLTVV.